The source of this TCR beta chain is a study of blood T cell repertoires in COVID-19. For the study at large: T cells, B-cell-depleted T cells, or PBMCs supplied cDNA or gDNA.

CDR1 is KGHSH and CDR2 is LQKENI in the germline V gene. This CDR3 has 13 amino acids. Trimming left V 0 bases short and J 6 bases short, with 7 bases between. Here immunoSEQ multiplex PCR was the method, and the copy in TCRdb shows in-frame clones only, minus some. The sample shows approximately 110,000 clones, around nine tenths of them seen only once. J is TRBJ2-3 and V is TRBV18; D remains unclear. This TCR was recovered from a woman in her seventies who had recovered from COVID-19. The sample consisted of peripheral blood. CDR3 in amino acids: CASSPPSSDTQYF. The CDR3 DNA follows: TGTGCCAGCTCACCACCATCGTCGGATACGCAGTATTTT.